The rows below give T cell receptor beta chains drawn from one sample of a study of blood T cell repertoires in COVID-19. This table comes from immunoSEQ multiplex PCR, and its TCRdb copy is limited to in-frame clones, with some not included. The table includes under 35,000 clones, about four fifths detected once. Sequencing was done on a sample of peripheral blood. Receptors originate from a man at least 80 years old with acute or convalescent COVID-19. The CDR3 runs from the conserved cysteine through the conserved F or W. Fields, in order: D gene, clone size, J gene, V gene, CDR3 DNA, CDR3 protein. A D gene is named only where the DNA matches it firmly. Size is stated for part of the rows, as once, few or many counts, or as a class when the clone is expanded.

>TRBD1|few|TRBJ2-1|TRBV6-5
TGTGCCAGCAGTTACTCGATACAGGGGCTTAATGAGCAGTTCTTC
CASSYSIQGLNEQFF
>NA|NA|TRBJ2-1|TRBV7-2
TGTGCCAGCAGCCTAGGGGGGACTAACCTTGGTGAGCAGTTCTTC
CASSLGGTNLGEQFF
>TRBD1|NA|TRBJ1-6|TRBV18
TGTGCCAGCTCATCAGGGGGACTTTCAAATTCACCCCTCCACTTT
CASSSGGLSNSPLHF
>NA|NA|TRBJ2-3|TRBV7-2
TGTGCCAGCAGCTTGAGGGCCGGCGGTTCCGATACGCAGTATTTT
CASSLRAGGSDTQYF
>TRBD1|NA|TRBJ2-1|TRBV19
TGTGCCAGTAGTACTCACAGGGGCCGGCTTTACAATGAGCAGTTCTTC
CASSTHRGRLYNEQFF
>NA|NA|TRBJ1-6|TRBV5-5
TGTGCCAGTCAACAGGGAGTTAATTCACCCCTCCACTTT
CASQQGVNSPLHF
>NA|NA|TRBJ2-1|TRBV4-3
TGCGCCAGCAGCCAAGAGGTAACTAGGAATAATGAGCAGTTCTTC
CASSQEVTRNNEQFF
>NA|NA|TRBJ1-1|TRBV19
TGTGCCAGTCTGGGGGGGCTGAACACTGAAGCTTTCTTT
CASLGGLNTEAFF
>TRBD1|NA|TRBJ2-7|TRBV30
TGTGCCTGGGGCAGGGGGTATGAGCAGTACTTC
CAWGRGYEQYF
>NA|many|TRBJ1-2|TRBV3-1/TRBV3-2
TGTGCCAGCAGCCAACAATCCGCGGGCTACACCTTC
CASSQQSAGYTF
>TRBD2|NA|TRBJ2-3|TRBV24-1
TGTGCCACCAGTGATCGACTAGCGGGGGGGATAACAGATACGCAGTATTTT
CATSDRLAGGITDTQYF
>NA|NA|TRBJ1-3|TRBV7-2
TGTGCCAGCAGCTTAGAAGTCGGTTCGTCGTACACCATATATTTT
CASSLEVGSSYTIYF
>TRBD2|NA|TRBJ2-1|TRBV5-8
TGTGCCAGCAGCGACAGACTAGCGGGGTACTATCGGGATGAGCAGTTCTTC
CASSDRLAGYYRDEQFF
>TRBD2|NA|TRBJ2-5|TRBV7-2
TGTGCCAGCAGCCCCCAGGGGCGGGGGGGCCATGAGACCCAGTACTTC
CASSPQGRGGHETQYF
>NA|NA|TRBJ1-4|TRBV18
TGTGCCAGCTCACCAACTACGGGGAAGGCCAGCGAAAAACTGTTTTTT
CASSPTTGKASEKLFF
>NA|NA|TRBJ2-7|TRBV18
TGTGCCAGCTCACGCCCCGCGTCAGGAAGTTCCTACGAGCAGTACTTC
CASSRPASGSSYEQYF
>TRBD2|few|TRBJ2-3|TRBV15
TGTGCCACCAGCAGGGAAGCCTTAGCGGGGGGGCTAGCGGGTGAAGATACGCAGTATTTT
CATSREALAGGLAGEDTQYF
>TRBD1|NA|TRBJ2-7|TRBV5-1
TGCGCCAGCAGCTTGGTGGGGACAGGGGTTTACGAGCAGTACTTC
CASSLVGTGVYEQYF
>TRBD1|NA|TRBJ2-2|TRBV10-2
TGCGCCAGCAGTACCGACAGGGGCACCGGGGAGCTGTTTTTT
CASSTDRGTGELFF
>TRBD2|NA|TRBJ2-3|TRBV18
TGTGCCAGCTCACCACTCCCTACGGGGCTACGGGGGGGTTTTAGCACAGATACGCAGTATTTT
CASSPLPTGLRGGFSTDTQYF
>TRBD2|NA|TRBJ2-5|TRBV19
TGTGCCAGTAGCCGCACTAGCGGGGTGCGGGAGACCCAGTACTTC
CASSRTSGVRETQYF
>NA|NA|TRBJ1-2|TRBV3-1/TRBV3-2
TGTGCCAGCAGCCCCGGGGGTTCAGAAAGTACCTTC
CASSPGGSESTF
>NA|NA|TRBJ1-1|TRBV5-1
TGCGCCAGCAGCTGGGGCGACAGGAACACTGAAGCTTTCTTT
CASSWGDRNTEAFF
>TRBD2|NA|TRBJ2-7|TRBV3-1/TRBV3-2
TGTGCCAGCAGCCAACTAGCGGCCGAGCAGTACTTC
CASSQLAAEQYF
>NA|few|TRBJ1-2|TRBV3-1/TRBV3-2
TGTGCCAGCAGCGAGCCCTTAGGAGGGGGCTACACCTTC
CASSEPLGGGYTF
>TRBD1|NA|TRBJ2-1|TRBV30
TGTGCCTACGCAGGGGGCCCCTACAATGAGCAGTTCTTC
CAYAGGPYNEQFF
>TRBD2|few|TRBJ2-1|TRBV7-3
TGTGCCAGCAGCTATGGGCGGGGGGGCTCTAGCTCCTACAATGAGCAGTTCTTC
CASSYGRGGSSSYNEQFF
>TRBD2|NA|TRBJ2-1|TRBV28
TGTGCCATCCTAGCGGGGGGGTTCAATGAGCAGTTCTTC
CAILAGGFNEQFF
>NA|once|TRBJ1-2|TRBV3-1/TRBV3-2
TGTGCCAGCAGCTCTAGGCAGGGGACCTATGGCTACACCTTC
CASSSRQGTYGYTF
>TRBD2|NA|TRBJ2-2|TRBV5-6
TGTGCCAGCAGCTCCAAGATAGCGGGGGGGCCAACCGGGGAGCTGTTTTTT
CASSSKIAGGPTGELFF
>NA|NA|TRBJ1-1|TRBV10-3
TGTGCCATCAGTGAGGATGGTAGAGGCACTGAAGCTTTCTTT
CAISEDGRGTEAFF
>NA|NA|TRBJ2-7|TRBV19
TGTGCCAGTAGTCCGGGCGGCGGGATTATCTACGAGCAGTACTTC
CASSPGGGIIYEQYF